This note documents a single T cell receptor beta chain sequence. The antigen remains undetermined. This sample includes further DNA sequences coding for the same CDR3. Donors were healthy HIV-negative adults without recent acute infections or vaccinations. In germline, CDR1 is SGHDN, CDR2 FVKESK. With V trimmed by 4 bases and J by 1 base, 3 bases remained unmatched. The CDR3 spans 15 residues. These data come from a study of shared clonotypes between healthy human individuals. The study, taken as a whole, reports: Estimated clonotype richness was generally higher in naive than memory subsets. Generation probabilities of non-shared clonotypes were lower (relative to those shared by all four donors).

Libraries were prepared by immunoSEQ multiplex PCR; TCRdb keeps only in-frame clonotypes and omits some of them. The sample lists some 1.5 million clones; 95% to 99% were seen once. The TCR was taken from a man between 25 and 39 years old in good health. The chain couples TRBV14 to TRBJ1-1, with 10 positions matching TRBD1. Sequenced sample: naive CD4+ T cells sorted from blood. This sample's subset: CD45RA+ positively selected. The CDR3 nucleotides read TGTGCCAGCAGCCTACGGACAGGGGGGAACACTGAAGCTTTCTTT. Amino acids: CASSLRTGGNTEAFF. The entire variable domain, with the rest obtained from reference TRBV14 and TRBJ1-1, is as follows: EAGVTQFPSHSVIEKGQTVTLRCDPISGHDNLYWYRRVMGKEIKFLLHFVKESKQDESGMPNNRFLAERTGGTYSTLKVQPAELEDSGVYFCASSLRTGGNTEAFFGQGTRLTVV.